This T cell receptor (beta chain) was identified in a study of technical replicates of blood from a few donors. Using immunoSEQ multiplex PCR, the repertoire was profiled, and TCRdb retains in-frame clones only, with some absent. This sample has over 55,000 clones; 91% occur once, and the top ten carry under 5%. From germline, CDR1 is MGHRA and CDR2 YSYEKL. V shed 2 bases, J shed 4 bases, and the junction held 4 bases outside the gene matches. The CDR3 loop spans 15 amino acids. The chain uses TRBV4-1 and TRBJ2-5, with 10 nucleotides matching TRBD2. This sequence was found in a human donor in good health. Some clones in this sample may be carry-over from other donors' samples. The sequenced sample was PBMCs. The CDR3 coding sequence is TGCGCCAGCAGCCAATTCGCTAGCGGGGGAGAGACCCAGTACTTC. Its translation is CASSQFASGGETQYF.